The clone carrying this T cell receptor (beta chain) was detected a few times. Its antigen is as yet unknown. Here immunoSEQ multiplex PCR was the method, and the copy in TCRdb shows in-frame clones only, minus some. The top ten clones hold roughly 1.4% of a sample with roughly 1,100,000 clones, roughly 80% of them seen once. The authors divided CD4+ cells into CD45RA+ naive and CD45RA-negative memory subsets. This specimen belongs to a study of shared clonotypes between healthy human individuals. Whole-study results and caveats: Researchers found naive subsets generally carried larger estimated richness than memory subsets. Some clonotypes were shared by all four sorted-subset donors, while others were not shared. The non-shared ones had lower generation probabilities than the shared ones.

Sequenced material: memory CD4+ T cells sorted from blood. Specified subset: CD45RA-negative fraction. The clonotype originates from a man younger than 30 in good health.

CDR3 in amino acids: CASGPRALTNSPLHF. Written as DNA, the CDR3 is TGTGCCAGCGGTCCCCGGGCCCTCACCAATTCACCCCTCCACTTT. The V gene is TRBV7-2, the J gene TRBJ1-6; no definite D call. Trimming stripped 8 bases from V and 7 bases from J, with 18 bases between. The CDR3 contains 15 residues. Germline V gives CDR1 SGHTA, CDR2 FQGNSA.